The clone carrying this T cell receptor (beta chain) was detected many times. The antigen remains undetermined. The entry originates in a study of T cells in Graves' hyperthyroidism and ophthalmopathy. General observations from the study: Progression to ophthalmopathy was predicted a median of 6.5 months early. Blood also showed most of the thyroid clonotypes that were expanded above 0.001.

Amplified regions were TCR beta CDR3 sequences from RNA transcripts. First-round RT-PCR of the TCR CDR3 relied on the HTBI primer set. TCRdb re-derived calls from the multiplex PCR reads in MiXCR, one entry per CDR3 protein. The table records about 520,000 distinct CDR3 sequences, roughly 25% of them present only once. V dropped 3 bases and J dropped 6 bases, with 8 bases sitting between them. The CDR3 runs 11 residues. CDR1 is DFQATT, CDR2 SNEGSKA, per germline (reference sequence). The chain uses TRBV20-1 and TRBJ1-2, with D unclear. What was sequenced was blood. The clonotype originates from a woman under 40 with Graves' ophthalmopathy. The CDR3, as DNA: TGCAGTGCTAGGTCCGGGGATGGCTACACCTTC. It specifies CSARSGDGYTF.